The subject of this entry is one T cell receptor beta chain. Its antigen remains unknown. The sample originates from a study of T cells in Graves' hyperthyroidism and ophthalmopathy. Across the study: Blood from the periphery was taken at initial diagnosis, before any treatment.

Study-wide results and limits: Through a model of 13 V-J features, ophthalmopathy was separated from stable hyperthyroidism. A median 6.5 months before onset, the model predicted ophthalmopathy. In the blood, most expanded thyroid clonotypes above 0.001 appeared as well.

The CDR3 loop spans 15 amino acids. Trimming removed 6 bases from V and 1 base from J, with 16 bases in between. The V gene's germline CDR1 is SGHTA and CDR2 FQGNSA. Authors of the study amplified TCR beta CDR3 regions from RNA transcripts. Initially, a first-round RT-PCR of the TCR CDR3 employed the HTBI primer set. TCRdb re-analysed the multiplex PCR reads in MiXCR, keeping a single row per CDR3 protein. The sample contains hundreds of thousands of distinct CDR3 sequences, 12% to 15% of which appear only once. The chain employs TRBV7-2 and TRBJ2-7, with TRBD2 as a possible D gene (6 bases). The sample consisted of blood. This sequence originates from a young woman with Graves' hyperthyroidism. In DNA, the CDR3 is TGTGCCAGCAGGGAGGGACCCCCTCCTTCCTACGAGCAGTACTTC. Translated, it gives CASREGPPPSYEQYF.